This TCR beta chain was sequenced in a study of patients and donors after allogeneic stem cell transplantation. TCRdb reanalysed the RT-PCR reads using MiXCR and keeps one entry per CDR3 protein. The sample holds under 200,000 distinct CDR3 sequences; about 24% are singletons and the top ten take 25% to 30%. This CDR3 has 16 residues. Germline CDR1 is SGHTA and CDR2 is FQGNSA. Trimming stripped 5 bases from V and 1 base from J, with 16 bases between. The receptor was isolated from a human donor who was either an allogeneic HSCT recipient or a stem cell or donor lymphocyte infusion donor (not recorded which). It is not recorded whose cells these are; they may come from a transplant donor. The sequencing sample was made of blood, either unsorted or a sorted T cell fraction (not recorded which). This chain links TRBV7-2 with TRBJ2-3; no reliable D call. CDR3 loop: CASSPRFSIGTDTQYF. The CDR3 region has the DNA TGTGCCAGCAGCCCCCGGTTTAGCATAGGCACAGATACGCAGTATTTT.